Below are 2 T cell receptor beta chains sequenced from a single sample in a study of regulatory T cells in long-lasting Graves disease. According to the study, TCR beta libraries were built with iRepertoire HTBI primers and CDR3-region Arm-PCR. TCRdb fed the multiplex PCR reads into MiXCR, producing one record per CDR3 protein. The sample has 250,000 to 300,000 distinct CDR3 sequences, around 23% seen once; the top ten hold 56%. Noted time point: persistent/refractory GD, antithyroid drugs over 5 years with positive TRAb. The TCR library was prepared using RNA isolated from PBMCs. This material consisted of peripheral blood mononuclear cells (PBMCs), taken when the disease was refractory, from a patient treated with antithyroid drugs. The receptors shown here come from a female donor with Graves disease.

The chain has TRBV6-2 or TRBV6-3 and TRBJ2-5; TRBD2 matches at 9 bases. The DNA end is a closer match to TRBJ2-1, so the J assignment may be wrong. Germline V gene data show CDR1 as MNHEY and CDR2 as SVGEGT. The CDR3 loop spans 15 amino acids. The CDR3 spells CAGNIAGEGYNEQFF. The CDR3 nucleotides read TGTGCCGGCAACATAGCGGGAGAAGGATACAATGAGCAGTTCTTC.

The CDR3 DNA reads TGTGCCAGTAGATCGGGACAGGGGTTTCGCTATGGCTACACCTTC. Encoded protein: CASRSGQGFRYGYTF. V usage is TRBV19 and J usage is TRBJ1-2; TRBD1 aligns across 10 bases. CDR1 is LNHDA, CDR2 SQIVND, per germline (reference sequence). This CDR3 is 15 amino acids long. V shed 6 bases and J 4 bases; nucleotides not matched to a gene: 8.